One TCR beta chain is described in this entry. What it binds is unknown. The sample belongs to a study of blood T cells in healthy people across ages. Trimming left V 2 bases short and J 6 bases short, with 17 bases between. CDR1 is SGHTA, CDR2 FQGTGA, per germline. There are 15 residues in the CDR3. Study-wide results and caveats: Long-lived donors carried more naive CD4+ cells and greater diversity than aged donors.

PCR was performed a second time for about 6 to 11 cycles using a sample-barcoded 5' primer and a J-beta primer mix. TCRdb recomputed calls from the 5' RACE reads with MiXCR, one row per CDR3 protein. The table lists 700,000 to 950,000 distinct CDR3 sequences, 43% of them singletons. Sequenced input: blood. This sequence joins TRBV7-3 and TRBJ2-7; D is ambiguous. The clonotype was recovered from a woman aged 60 to 75 in good health. In nucleotides, the CDR3 is TGTGCCAGCAGCTTATCGGCTGGAGATCTCTGCGAGCAGTACTTC. Translation gives CASSLSAGDLCEQYF.